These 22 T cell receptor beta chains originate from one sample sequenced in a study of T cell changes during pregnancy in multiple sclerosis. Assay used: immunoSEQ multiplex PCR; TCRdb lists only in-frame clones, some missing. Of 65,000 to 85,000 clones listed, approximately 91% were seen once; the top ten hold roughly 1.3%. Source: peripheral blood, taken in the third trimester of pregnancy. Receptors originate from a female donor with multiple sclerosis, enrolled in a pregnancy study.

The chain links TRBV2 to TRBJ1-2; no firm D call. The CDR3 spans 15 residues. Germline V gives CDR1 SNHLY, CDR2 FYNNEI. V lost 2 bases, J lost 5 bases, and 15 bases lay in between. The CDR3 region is CASSEWVLGGYGYTF. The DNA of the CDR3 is TGTGCCAGCAGTGAATGGGTTCTGGGAGGTTATGGCTACACCTTC.

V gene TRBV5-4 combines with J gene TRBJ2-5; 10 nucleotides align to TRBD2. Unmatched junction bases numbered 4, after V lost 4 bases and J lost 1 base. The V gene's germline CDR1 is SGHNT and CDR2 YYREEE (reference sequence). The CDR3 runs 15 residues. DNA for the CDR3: TGTGCCAGCAGCCCTATAGCGGGGGGCCAAGAGACCCAGTACTTC. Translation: CASSPIAGGQETQYF.

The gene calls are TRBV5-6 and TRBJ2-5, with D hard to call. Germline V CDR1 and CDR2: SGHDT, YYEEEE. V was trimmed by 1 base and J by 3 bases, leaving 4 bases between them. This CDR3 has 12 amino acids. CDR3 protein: CASSLPEETQYF. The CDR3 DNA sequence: TGTGCCAGCAGCTTGCCGGAAGAGACCCAGTACTTC.

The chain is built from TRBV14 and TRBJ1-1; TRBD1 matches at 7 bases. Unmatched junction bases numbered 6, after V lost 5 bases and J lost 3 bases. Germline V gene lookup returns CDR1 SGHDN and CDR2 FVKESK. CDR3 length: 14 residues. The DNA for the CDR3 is TGTGCCAGCAGCGGACAGGTGACGTACACTGAAGCTTTCTTT. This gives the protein CASSGQVTYTEAFF. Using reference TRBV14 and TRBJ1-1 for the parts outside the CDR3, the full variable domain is EAGVTQFPSHSVIEKGQTVTLRCDPISGHDNLYWYRRVMGKEIKFLLHFVKESKQDESGMPNNRFLAERTGGTYSTLKVQPAELEDSGVYFCASSGQVTYTEAFFGQGTRLTVV.

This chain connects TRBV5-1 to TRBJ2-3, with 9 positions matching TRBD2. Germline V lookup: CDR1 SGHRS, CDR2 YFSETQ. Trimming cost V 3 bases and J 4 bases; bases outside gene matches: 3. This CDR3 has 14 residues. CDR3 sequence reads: CASSSGLAADTQYF. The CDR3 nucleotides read TGCGCCAGCAGCTCGGGACTAGCAGCAGATACGCAGTATTTT.

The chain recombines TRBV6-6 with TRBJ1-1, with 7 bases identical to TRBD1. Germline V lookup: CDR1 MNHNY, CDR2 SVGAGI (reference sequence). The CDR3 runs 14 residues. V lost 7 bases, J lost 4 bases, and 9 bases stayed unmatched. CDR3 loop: CASNRGRGGTEAFF. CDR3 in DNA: TGTGCCAGCAACAGGGGAAGGGGTGGCACTGAAGCTTTCTTT.

CDR3 DNA sequence: TGCAGCGCTCCCGACAACTACAATGAGCAGTTCTTC. Translated, it gives CSAPDNYNEQFF. The chain has TRBV29-1 and TRBJ2-1; D gene uncertain. Trimming removed 7 bases at V and 3 bases at J, with 10 bases between. The CDR3 spans 12 residues. Germline lookup yields CDR1 SQVTM and CDR2 ANQGSEA.

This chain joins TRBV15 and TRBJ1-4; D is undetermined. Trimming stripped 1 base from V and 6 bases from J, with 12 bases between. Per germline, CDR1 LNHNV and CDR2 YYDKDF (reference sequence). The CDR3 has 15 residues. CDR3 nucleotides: TGTGCCACCAGCAGAGGTGCACAGTCTTATGAAAAACTGTTTTTT. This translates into CATSRGAQSYEKLFF.

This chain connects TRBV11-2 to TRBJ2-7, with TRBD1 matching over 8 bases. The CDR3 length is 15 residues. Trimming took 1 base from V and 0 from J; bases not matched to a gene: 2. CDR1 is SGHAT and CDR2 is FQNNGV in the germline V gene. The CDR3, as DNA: TGTGCCAGCAGCTTAGGACAGGGGAGCTCCTACGAGCAGTACTTC. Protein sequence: CASSLGQGSSYEQYF.

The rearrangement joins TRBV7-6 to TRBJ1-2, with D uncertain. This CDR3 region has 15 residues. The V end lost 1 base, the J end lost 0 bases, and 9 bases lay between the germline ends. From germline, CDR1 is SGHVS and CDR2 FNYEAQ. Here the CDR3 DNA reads TGTGCCAGCAGCTTAGACGGGGTAGCTAACTATGGCTACACCTTC. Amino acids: CASSLDGVANYGYTF.

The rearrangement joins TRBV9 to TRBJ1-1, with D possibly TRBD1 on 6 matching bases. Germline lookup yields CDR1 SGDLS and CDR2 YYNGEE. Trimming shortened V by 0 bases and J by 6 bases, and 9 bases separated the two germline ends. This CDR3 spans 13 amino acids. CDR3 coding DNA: TGTGCCAGCAGCGTAGTGGGGGCCCCTGAAGCTTTCTTT. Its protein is CASSVVGAPEAFF.

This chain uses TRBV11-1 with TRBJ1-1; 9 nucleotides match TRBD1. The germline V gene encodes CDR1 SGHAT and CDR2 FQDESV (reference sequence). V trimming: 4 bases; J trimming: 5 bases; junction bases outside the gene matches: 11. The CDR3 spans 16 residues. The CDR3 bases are TGTGCCAGCAGCTCGGACAGGGGAGAAGGGGGGACTGAAGCTTTCTTT. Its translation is CASSSDRGEGGTEAFF.

CDR3 bases: TGTGCCAGCAGACGGAGGGGGGAGCGGGGCTACGAGCAGTACTTC. Its protein product is CASRRRGERGYEQYF. The J gene is TRBJ2-7, the V gene TRBV6-6, with D perhaps TRBD2 (7 bases). CDR3 size: 15 residues. From germline, CDR1 is MNHNY and CDR2 SVGAGI (reference sequence). The V end was cut by 6 bases, the J end by 3 bases, with 18 bases between.

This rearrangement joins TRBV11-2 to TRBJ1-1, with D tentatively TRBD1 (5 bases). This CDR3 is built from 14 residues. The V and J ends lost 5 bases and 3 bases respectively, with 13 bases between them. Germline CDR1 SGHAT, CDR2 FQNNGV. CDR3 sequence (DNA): TGTGCCAGCAGCCCACGACAGCTTTACACTGAAGCTTTCTTT. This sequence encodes CASSPRQLYTEAFF.

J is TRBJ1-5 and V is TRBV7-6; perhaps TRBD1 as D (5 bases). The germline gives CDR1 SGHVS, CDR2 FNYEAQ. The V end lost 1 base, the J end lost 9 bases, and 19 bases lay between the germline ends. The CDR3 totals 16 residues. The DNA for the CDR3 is TGTGCCAGCAGCTTAGGGGGTGGGGGGGAAAAAACGCCCCAGCATTTT. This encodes CASSLGGGGEKTPQHF.

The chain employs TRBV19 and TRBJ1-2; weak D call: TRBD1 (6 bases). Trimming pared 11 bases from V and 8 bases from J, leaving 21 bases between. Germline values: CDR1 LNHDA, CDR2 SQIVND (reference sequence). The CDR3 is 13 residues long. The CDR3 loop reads CASWGGSDRGYTF. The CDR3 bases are TGTGCCTCCTGGGGGGGCAGCGATAGGGGCTACACCTTC.

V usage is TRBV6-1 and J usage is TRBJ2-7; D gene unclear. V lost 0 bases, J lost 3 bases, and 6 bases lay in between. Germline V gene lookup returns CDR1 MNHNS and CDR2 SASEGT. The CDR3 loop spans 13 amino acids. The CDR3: CASSEAPLYEQYF. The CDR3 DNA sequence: TGTGCCAGCAGTGAAGCTCCTCTCTACGAGCAGTACTTC.

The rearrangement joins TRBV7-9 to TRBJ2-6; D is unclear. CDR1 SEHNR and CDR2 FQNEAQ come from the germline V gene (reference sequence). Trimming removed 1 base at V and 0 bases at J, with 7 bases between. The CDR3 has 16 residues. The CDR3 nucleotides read TGTGCCAGCAGCTTAGTCCGAGTCTCTGGGGCCAACGTCCTGACTTTC. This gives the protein CASSLVRVSGANVLTF.

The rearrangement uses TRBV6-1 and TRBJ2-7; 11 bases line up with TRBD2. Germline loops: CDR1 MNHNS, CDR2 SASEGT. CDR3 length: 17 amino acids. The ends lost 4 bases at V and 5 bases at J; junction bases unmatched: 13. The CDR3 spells CASSVTAPLAGADEQYF. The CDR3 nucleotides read TGTGCCAGCAGTGTCACCGCCCCACTAGCGGGGGCCGACGAGCAGTACTTC.

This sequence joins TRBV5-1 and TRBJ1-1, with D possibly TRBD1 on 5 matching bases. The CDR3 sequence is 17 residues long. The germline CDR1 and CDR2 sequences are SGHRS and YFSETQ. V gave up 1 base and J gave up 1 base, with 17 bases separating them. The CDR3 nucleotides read TGCGCCAGCAGCTTGTCTTTACCAGGGTCGGCGAACACTGAAGCTTTCTTT. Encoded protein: CASSLSLPGSANTEAFF.

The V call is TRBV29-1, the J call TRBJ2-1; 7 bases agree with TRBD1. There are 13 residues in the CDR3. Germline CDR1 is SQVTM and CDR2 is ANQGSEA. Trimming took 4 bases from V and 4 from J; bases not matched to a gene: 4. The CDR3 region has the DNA TGCAGCGTTGCAACAGGGGCGTACAATGAGCAGTTCTTC. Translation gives CSVATGAYNEQFF.

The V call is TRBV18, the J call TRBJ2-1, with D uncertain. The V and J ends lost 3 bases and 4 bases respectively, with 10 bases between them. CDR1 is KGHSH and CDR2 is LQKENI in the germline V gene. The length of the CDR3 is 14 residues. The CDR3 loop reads CASSPSPDYNEQFF. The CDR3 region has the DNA TGTGCCAGCTCACCTAGCCCCGATTACAATGAGCAGTTCTTC.